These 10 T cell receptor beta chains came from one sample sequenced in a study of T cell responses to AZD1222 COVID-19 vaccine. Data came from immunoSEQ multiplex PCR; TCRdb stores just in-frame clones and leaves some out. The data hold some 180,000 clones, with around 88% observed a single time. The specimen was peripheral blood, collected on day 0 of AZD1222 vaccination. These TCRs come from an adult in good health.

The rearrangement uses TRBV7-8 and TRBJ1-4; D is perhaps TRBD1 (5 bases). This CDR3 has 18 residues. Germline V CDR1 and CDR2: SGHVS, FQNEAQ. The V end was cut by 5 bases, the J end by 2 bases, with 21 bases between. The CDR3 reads CASSPSARGPGTNEKLFF. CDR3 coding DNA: TGTGCCAGCAGCCCCTCGGCGCGGGGACCGGGGACTAATGAAAAACTGTTTTTT.

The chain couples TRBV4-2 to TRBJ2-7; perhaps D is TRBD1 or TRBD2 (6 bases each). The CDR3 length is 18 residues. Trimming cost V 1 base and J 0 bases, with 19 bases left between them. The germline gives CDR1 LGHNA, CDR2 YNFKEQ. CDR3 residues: CASSQVHGPGALSYEQYF. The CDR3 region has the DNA TGTGCCAGCAGCCAAGTCCACGGTCCGGGGGCCCTCTCCTACGAGCAGTACTTC.

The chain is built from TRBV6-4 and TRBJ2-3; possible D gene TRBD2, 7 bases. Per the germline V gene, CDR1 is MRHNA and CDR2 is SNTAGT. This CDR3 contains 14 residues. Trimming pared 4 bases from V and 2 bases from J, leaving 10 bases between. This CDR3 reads CASSVGGPTDTQYF. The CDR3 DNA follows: TGTGCCAGCAGTGTGGGGGGGCCCACAGATACGCAGTATTTT.

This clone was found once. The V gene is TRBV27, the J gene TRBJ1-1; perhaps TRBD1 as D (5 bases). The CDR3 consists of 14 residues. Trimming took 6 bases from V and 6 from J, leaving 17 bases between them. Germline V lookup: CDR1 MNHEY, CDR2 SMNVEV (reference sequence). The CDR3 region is CASSRRTDTPEAFF. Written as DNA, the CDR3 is TGTGCCAGCAGCCGCAGAACGGACACCCCTGAAGCTTTCTTT.

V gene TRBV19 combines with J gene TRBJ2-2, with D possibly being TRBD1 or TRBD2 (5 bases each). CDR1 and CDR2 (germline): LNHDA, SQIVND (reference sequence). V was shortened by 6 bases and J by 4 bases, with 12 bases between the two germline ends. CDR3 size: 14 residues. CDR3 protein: CASRRGSGTGELFF. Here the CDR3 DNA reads TGTGCCAGTAGAAGGGGCAGCGGCACCGGGGAGCTGTTTTTT.

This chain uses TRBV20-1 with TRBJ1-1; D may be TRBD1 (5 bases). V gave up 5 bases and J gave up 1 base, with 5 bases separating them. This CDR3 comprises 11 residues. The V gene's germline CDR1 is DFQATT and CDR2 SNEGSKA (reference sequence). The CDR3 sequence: CSAGGNTEAFF. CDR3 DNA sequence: TGCAGTGCTGGGGGGAACACTGAAGCTTTCTTT.

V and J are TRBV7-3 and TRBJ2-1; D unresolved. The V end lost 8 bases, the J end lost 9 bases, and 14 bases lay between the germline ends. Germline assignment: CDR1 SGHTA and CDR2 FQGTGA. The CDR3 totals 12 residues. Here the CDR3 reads CASSPGVGEQFF. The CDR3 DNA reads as TGTGCCAGCTCACCTGGGGTCGGTGAGCAGTTCTTC.

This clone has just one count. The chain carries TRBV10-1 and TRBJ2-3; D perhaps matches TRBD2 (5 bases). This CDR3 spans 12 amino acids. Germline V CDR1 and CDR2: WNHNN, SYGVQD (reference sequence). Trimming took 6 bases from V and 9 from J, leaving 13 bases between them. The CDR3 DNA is TGCGCCAGCAGGGCCGGGGAAGGCACGCAGTATTTT. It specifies CASRAGEGTQYF.

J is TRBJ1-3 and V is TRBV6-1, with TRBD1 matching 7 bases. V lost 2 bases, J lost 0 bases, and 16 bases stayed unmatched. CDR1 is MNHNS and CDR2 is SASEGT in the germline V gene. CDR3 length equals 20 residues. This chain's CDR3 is CASSERESGWAGGSGNTIYF. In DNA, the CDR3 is TGTGCCAGCAGTGAAAGGGAGAGCGGCTGGGCAGGGGGCTCTGGAAACACCATATATTTT.

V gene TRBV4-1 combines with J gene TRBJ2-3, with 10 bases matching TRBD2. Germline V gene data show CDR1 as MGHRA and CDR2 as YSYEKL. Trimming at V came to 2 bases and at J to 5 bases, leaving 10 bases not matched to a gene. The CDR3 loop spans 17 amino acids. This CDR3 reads CASSQSGGARVRDTQYF. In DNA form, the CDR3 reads TGCGCCAGCAGCCAAAGCGGGGGGGCGAGGGTCAGAGATACGCAGTATTTT.